Presented here are 7 T cell receptor beta chains from one specimen sequenced in a study of T cells in Graves' hyperthyroidism and ophthalmopathy. TCR beta CDR3 regions were amplified from RNA. A first-round RT-PCR of the TCR CDR3 used the HTBI primer set. A single record per CDR3 protein comes from TCRdb applying MiXCR to the multiplex PCR reads. Altogether 600,000 or so distinct CDR3 sequences are present, around 13% being singletons, with the ten largest covering under 15%. The sample comprised blood. The receptors come from a woman aged 50 to 60 with Graves' ophthalmopathy.

This clonotype has a count of ten or more. The genes are TRBV19 and TRBJ2-1; 9 nucleotides line up with TRBD2. This CDR3 comprises 12 residues. Germline CDR1 is LNHDA and CDR2 is SQIVND (reference sequence). Trimming at V came to 10 bases and at J to 11 bases, leaving 9 bases not matched to a gene. The CDR3: CATGTSLSQQFF. The CDR3 DNA follows: TGTGCCACCGGGACTAGCCTTTCGCAGCAGTTCTTC.

This clonotype showed up many times. This rearrangement joins TRBV7-2 to TRBJ1-5; unclear D gene. The germline V and J ends were trimmed by 2 bases and 4 bases, with 6 bases remaining between them. This CDR3 contains 13 residues. The germline gives CDR1 SGHTA, CDR2 FQGNSA. The DNA for the CDR3 is TGTGCCAGCAGCTTATCCCGAAATCAGCCCCAGCATTTT. This sequence encodes CASSLSRNQPQHF.

Many counts were recorded for this clonotype. CDR3 DNA: TGTGCCAGCAGTAGGCTGTTGGCATCCGGTGAAGCTTTCTTT. Translated: CASSRLLASGEAFF. The chain combines TRBV11-2 with TRBJ1-1, with D hard to call. The CDR3 is made up of 14 amino acids. Per the germline V gene, CDR1 is SGHAT and CDR2 is FQNNGV. V was trimmed by 6 bases and J by 7 bases, leaving 18 bases between them.

This clonotype was seen at least ten times. V gene TRBV13 combines with J gene TRBJ1-6; D uncertain. Per the germline V gene, CDR1 is PRHDT and CDR2 is FYEKMQ (reference sequence). Trimming took off 4 bases at V and 8 bases at J, with 9 bases between the two ends. CDR3 length: 13 amino acids. This CDR3 reads CASSSAGYSPLHF. The CDR3 bases are TGTGCCAGCAGCTCGGCAGGTTATTCACCCCTCCACTTT.

This clonotype was observed a handful of times. The chain has TRBV20-1 and TRBJ1-5; D is undetermined. V lost 1 base to trimming and J lost 0 bases, with 7 bases between them. The CDR3 loop spans 14 amino acids. Germline CDR1 and CDR2: DFQATT and SNEGSKA (reference sequence). As DNA, the CDR3 is TGCAGTGCTAGAGTGGCAAATAGCAATCAGCCCCAGCATTTT. Translating gives CSARVANSNQPQHF.

In this sample, this clonotype turned up many times. The gene calls are TRBV7-3 and TRBJ2-3; no definite D call. Germline CDR1 SGHTA, CDR2 FQGTGA. V shed 2 bases and J shed 0 bases, with 9 bases lying between them. The CDR3 totals 15 residues. The CDR3 sequence: CASSLSGSSTDTQYF. The CDR3 nucleotides read TGTGCCAGCAGCTTATCGGGCAGCAGCACAGATACGCAGTATTTT.

This clonotype was counted at least ten times. The chain joins TRBV9 to TRBJ2-5; D call uncertain. Trimming stripped 0 bases from V and 0 bases from J, with 6 bases between. The CDR3 extends over 14 amino acids. Germline lookup yields CDR1 SGDLS and CDR2 YYNGEE. The CDR3 spells CASSVGSYQETQYF. CDR3 bases: TGTGCCAGCAGCGTAGGATCGTACCAAGAGACCCAGTACTTC.